The 16 T cell receptor beta chains below all came from one sample that was sequenced in a study of T cell clonality in common variable immunodeficiency (dated by TCRdb to the mid-2010s). The library relied on the immunoSEQ multiplex PCR assay. Here the immuneACCESS table is served through TCRdb, limited to in-frame sequences with V and J called. Missing clones are a known gap in these copies; in checked studies unresolved V genes cover under half, and the rest lacks a known reason. Here the sample lists 40,000 to 50,000 clones, none seen once only. Clones ranked in the top ten supply 8% to 13% of the sample. Sequenced sample: peripheral blood mononuclear cells. Source of these receptors: a person between 18 and 69 years old in good health.

This clone occurred many times. The read ends 3 residues before the CDR3 terminus; that terminus is restored from the germline J gene. The rearrangement joins TRBV18 to TRBJ2-2, with D hard to call. CDR3 length: 14 residues. Germline V gene lookup returns CDR1 KGHSH and CDR2 LQKENI. V gave up 3 bases and J gave up 1 base, with 6 bases separating them. The part of the CDR3 DNA that was read is TGTGCCAGCTCACCGGCTTTGAACACCGGGGAG. It encodes CASSPALNTGE. The entire CDR3 reads CASSPALNTGELFF. The whole variable domain, filled in from reference TRBV18 and TRBJ2-2, reads NAGVMQNPRHLVRRRGQEARLRCSPMKGHSHVYWYRQLPEEGLKFMVYLQKENIIDESGMPKERFSAEFPKEGPSILRIQQVVRGDSAAYFCASSPALNTGELFFGEGSRLTVL.

This clone was found many times. The CDR3 end falls 3 residues outside the read, so it is completed with the germline J gene. The J gene is TRBJ1-6, the V gene TRBV20-1; D is possibly TRBD1 (6 bases). The V end lost 0 bases, the J end lost 7 bases, and 13 bases lay between the germline ends. The germline V gene has CDR1 DFQATT and CDR2 SNEGSKA (reference sequence). This CDR3 has 15 residues. CDR3 residues: CSARDSTGRNSPLHF. The CDR3 DNA, read in part, is TGCAGTGCTAGAGATAGTACAGGGAGGAATTCACCC.

At least ten counts were recorded for this clone. The read halts 3 residues ahead of the CDR3 end, with the missing end drawn from the germline J gene. The chain carries TRBV19 and TRBJ2-1; 9 bases agree with TRBD2. This CDR3 region has 16 residues. CDR1 is LNHDA and CDR2 is SQIVND in the germline V gene (reference sequence). V shed 5 bases and J 5 bases; nucleotides not matched to a gene: 10. CDR3 DNA, as far as it was read: TGTGCCAGTAGTCAGCTAGCGGGGCTTGGGGACAATGAG. Translation: CASSQLAGLGDNE. The entire CDR3 is CASSQLAGLGDNEQFF. Based on the CDR3 plus reference TRBV19 and TRBJ2-1, the full variable domain is DGGITQSPKYLFRKEGQNVTLSCEQNLNHDAMYWYRQDPGQGLRLIYYSQIVNDFQKGDIAEGYSVSREKKESFPLTVTSAQKNPTAFYLCASSQLAGLGDNEQFFGPGTRLTVL.

This clone came up many times. The read gets to within 3 residues of the CDR3 end, and the germline J gene fills in the rest. The V call is TRBV20-1, the J call TRBJ1-6; 7 nucleotides align to TRBD1. The CDR3 runs to 14 residues. V lost 3 bases and J lost 8; bases outside the gene matches: 7. CDR1 is DFQATT and CDR2 is SNEGSKA in the germline V gene (reference sequence). The DNA read from the CDR3 is TGCAGTGCTAGTTCCGGGACAGAGGATTCACCC. Its protein is CSASSGTEDSP. The full CDR3 sequence reads CSASSGTEDSPLHF.

This clone was picked up many times. The read finishes 3 residues shy of the CDR3 end, and the germline J gene is used to complete it. The chain joins TRBV4-1 to TRBJ2-1; 12 positions agree with TRBD2. V was clipped by 5 bases and J by 8 bases; unmatched bases: 16. This CDR3 spans 18 amino acids. CDR1 and CDR2 from the germline V gene are MGHRA and YSYEKL. CDR3 sequence reads: CASSSPTRVTSGSYEQFF. The CDR3 bases that were read are TGCGCCAGCAGCAGTCCTACGAGGGTGACTAGCGGGAGCTATGAG.

This clone was counted at least ten times. The read terminates 3 residues ahead of where the CDR3 ends, so the germline J gene completes it. The rearrangement joins TRBV6-1 to TRBJ1-2; maybe TRBD1 (5 bases). The germline V gene encodes CDR1 MNHNS and CDR2 SASEGT. The CDR3 length is 13 residues. Trimming removed 6 bases at V and 4 bases at J, with 12 bases between. CDR3 loop: CASRETGGYGYTF. CDR3 DNA, as far as it was read: TGTGCCAGCAGAGAAACCGGGGGCTATGGC.

A few counts support this clone. The CDR3 extends 3 residues past the end of the read, so its final part is completed from the germline J gene. The rearrangement links TRBV19 to TRBJ1-1, with unresolved D. Germline V lookup: CDR1 LNHDA, CDR2 SQIVND (reference sequence). The CDR3 loop spans 16 amino acids. Trimming removed 0 bases from V and 0 bases from J, with 11 bases in between. The part of the CDR3 DNA that was read is TGTGCCAGTAGTATAGAGGGTGGGCAGCTGAACACTGAA. Translated: CASSIEGGQLNTE. The full CDR3 is CASSIEGGQLNTEAFF. Supplemented by reference TRBV19 and TRBJ1-1, the full variable domain reads DGGITQSPKYLFRKEGQNVTLSCEQNLNHDAMYWYRQDPGQGLRLIYYSQIVNDFQKGDIAEGYSVSREKKESFPLTVTSAQKNPTAFYLCASSIEGGQLNTEAFFGQGTRLTVV.

The table lists this clone with many counts. From the germline J gene comes the end of the CDR3, since the read stops 3 residues before it. The chain has TRBV19 and TRBJ1-5, with a tentative D call TRBD1 (6 bases). Germline loops: CDR1 LNHDA, CDR2 SQIVND (reference sequence). V was pared by 5 bases and J by 1 base, with 12 bases between. This CDR3 contains 15 residues. The CDR3 region is CASSPTGSSNQPQHF. CDR3 DNA, as far as it was read: TGTGCCAGTAGTCCCACAGGGTCCAGCAATCAGCCC.

This clone was seen at least ten times. The CDR3 goes on 3 residues after the read ends, and that part is filled in from the germline J gene. This chain uses TRBV18 with TRBJ2-7; TRBD1 matches at 7 bases. The CDR3 runs 15 residues. The V gene's germline CDR1 is KGHSH and CDR2 LQKENI. J lost 3 bases, V lost 3 bases, and 8 bases had no gene match. CDR3 DNA, as far as it was read: TGTGCCAGCTCACCTGGGACAGCCGACATCTACGAG. Translating it yields CASSPGTADIYE. The whole CDR3 reads CASSPGTADIYEQYF.

In its sample, this clone was seen many times. The read terminates 3 residues before the CDR3 end, so the remaining end is supplied by the germline J gene. The V gene is TRBV5-4, the J gene TRBJ1-4; no firm D call. Trimming took off 1 base at V and 0 bases at J, with 4 bases between the two ends. The germline V gene has CDR1 SGHNT and CDR2 YYREEE (reference sequence). The CDR3 has 14 amino acids. The sequenced part of the CDR3 DNA is TGTGCCAGCAGCTTGTCGGCAACTAATGAAAAA. Translation: CASSLSATNEK. The CDR3 reads in full as CASSLSATNEKLFF.

In this sample, this clone turned up many times. The sequenced CDR3 bases are TGTGCCAGCAGGGGACAGGGCAGGTCCTACGAG. Its protein is CASRGQGRSYE. In full, the CDR3 is CASRGQGRSYEQYF. This chain joins TRBV6-2 or TRBV6-3 and TRBJ2-7; TRBD1 matches 9 bases. The read ends 3 residues before the CDR3 terminus; that terminus is restored from the germline J gene. The V gene's germline CDR1 is MNHEY and CDR2 SVGEGT. The CDR3 is 14 residues long. V lost 6 bases, J lost 1 base, and 4 bases stayed unmatched.

This clone was counted ten times or more. The CDR3 is cut off 3 residues early in the read; its end comes from the germline J gene. The chain couples TRBV7-6 to TRBJ1-2; D is uncertain. Germline lookup yields CDR1 SGHVS and CDR2 FNYEAQ. The V end was cut by 5 bases, the J end by 4 bases, with 14 bases between. This CDR3 comprises 14 residues. CDR3 protein: CASSETEGPYGYTF. The DNA read from the CDR3 is TGTGCCAGCAGCGAGACGGAGGGCCCCTATGGC.

This clone was counted ten times or more. Incomplete CDR3 DNA: TGTGCCAGCAGGGGACAGGGGATCGGGGCCAACGTC. Its protein product is CASRGQGIGANV. The full CDR3 is CASRGQGIGANVLTF. The rearrangement links TRBV2 to TRBJ2-6; 10 bases align to TRBD1. Read sequence stops 3 residues before the CDR3 end, and the germline J gene provides the missing end. CDR1 and CDR2 (germline): SNHLY, FYNNEI. V was clipped by 6 bases and J by 4 bases; unmatched bases: 3. This CDR3 contains 15 residues.

The sample holds many counts of this clone. The read finishes 3 residues shy of the CDR3 end, and the germline J gene is used to complete it. This rearrangement joins TRBV6-2 or TRBV6-3 to TRBJ2-5, with 13 bases identical to TRBD2. J was trimmed by 7 bases and V by 5 bases; bases with no gene match: 7. Germline CDR1 and CDR2: MNHEY and SVGEGT. The CDR3 has 15 residues. This CDR3 reads CASSPLAGGRGTQYF. The sequenced CDR3 bases are TGTGCCAGCAGTCCACTAGCGGGGGGGCGGGGGACC.

The sample holds many counts of this clone. The read stops 3 residues short of the end of the CDR3; the missing end is completed from the germline J gene. The chain carries TRBV6-2 or TRBV6-3 and TRBJ1-1; TRBD1 matches at 9 bases. The CDR3 sequence is 13 residues long. The germline gives CDR1 MNHEY, CDR2 SVGEGT. The CDR3 spells CASSLWTGEKAFF. The CDR3 bases that were read are TGTGCCAGCAGCCTATGGACAGGGGAGAAA.

There are many counts of this clone. The sequenced CDR3 bases are TGCGCCAGCAGCCCGCAGGGGGCAGAGACTGAA. It yields the protein CASSPQGAETE. The full-length CDR3 reads as CASSPQGAETEAFF. The V gene is TRBV5-1, the J gene TRBJ1-1, with 8 bases lining up with TRBD1. The read stops 3 residues short of the end of the CDR3; the missing end is completed from the germline J gene. Germline CDR1 SGHRS, CDR2 YFSETQ. Trimming took 4 bases from V and 5 from J; bases not matched to a gene: 7. CDR3 length equals 14 residues.